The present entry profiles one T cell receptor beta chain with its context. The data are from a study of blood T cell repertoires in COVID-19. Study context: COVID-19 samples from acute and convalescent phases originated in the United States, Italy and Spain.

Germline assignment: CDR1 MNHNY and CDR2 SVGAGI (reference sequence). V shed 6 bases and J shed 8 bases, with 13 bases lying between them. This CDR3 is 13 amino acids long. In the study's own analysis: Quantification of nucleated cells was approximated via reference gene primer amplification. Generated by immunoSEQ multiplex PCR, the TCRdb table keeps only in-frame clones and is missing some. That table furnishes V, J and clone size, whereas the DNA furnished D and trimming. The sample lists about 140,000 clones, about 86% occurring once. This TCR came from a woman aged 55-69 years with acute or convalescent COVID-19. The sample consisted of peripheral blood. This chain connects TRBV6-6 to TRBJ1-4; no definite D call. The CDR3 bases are TGTGCCAGCAGCCGGATCCGTAGCGAAAAACTGTTTTTT. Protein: CASSRIRSEKLFF.